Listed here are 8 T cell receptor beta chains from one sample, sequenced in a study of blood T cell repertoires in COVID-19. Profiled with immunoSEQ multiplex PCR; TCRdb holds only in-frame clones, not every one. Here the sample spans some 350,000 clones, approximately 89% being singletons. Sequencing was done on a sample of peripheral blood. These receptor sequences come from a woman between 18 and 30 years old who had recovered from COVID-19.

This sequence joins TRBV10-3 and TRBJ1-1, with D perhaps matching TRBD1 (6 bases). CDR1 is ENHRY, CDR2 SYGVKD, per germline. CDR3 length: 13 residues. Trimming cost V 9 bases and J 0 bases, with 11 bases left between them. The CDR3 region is CAMRNRVNTEAFF. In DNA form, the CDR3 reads TGTGCCATGAGAAACAGGGTGAACACTGAAGCTTTCTTT.

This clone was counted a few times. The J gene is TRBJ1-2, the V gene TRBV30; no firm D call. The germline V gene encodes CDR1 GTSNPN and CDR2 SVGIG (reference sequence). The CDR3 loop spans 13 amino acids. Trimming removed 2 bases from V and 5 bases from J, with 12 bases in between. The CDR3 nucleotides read TGTGCCTGGAGTTATCGCTACCGATATGGCTACACCTTC. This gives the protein CAWSYRYRYGYTF.

CDR3 nucleotide sequence: TGCAGCGTCTCTGGGGCCGGCACAGATACGCAGTATTTT. This translates into CSVSGAGTDTQYF. The chain carries TRBV29-1 and TRBJ2-3, with a weak D call TRBD1 (5 bases). V gave up 6 bases and J gave up 1 base, with 11 bases separating them. Germline-derived CDR1 and CDR2 are SQVTM and ANQGSEA. The CDR3 contains 13 residues.

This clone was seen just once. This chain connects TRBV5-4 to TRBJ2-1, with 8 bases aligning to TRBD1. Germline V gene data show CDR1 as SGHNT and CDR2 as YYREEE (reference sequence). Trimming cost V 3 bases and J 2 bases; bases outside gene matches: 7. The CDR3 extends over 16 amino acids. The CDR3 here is CASSWDPGQAYNEQFF. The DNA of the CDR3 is TGTGCCAGCAGCTGGGATCCGGGACAGGCCTACAATGAGCAGTTCTTC.

CDR3 coding DNA: TGTGCCAGCAGCATCGGGACAGGGGAGACCCAGTACTTC. This encodes CASSIGTGETQYF. The rearrangement links TRBV11-3 to TRBJ2-5; 9 nucleotides line up with TRBD1. Trimming at V came to 5 bases and at J to 5 bases, leaving 3 bases not matched to a gene. CDR3 length: 13 residues. From germline, CDR1 is SGHNT and CDR2 YENEEA.

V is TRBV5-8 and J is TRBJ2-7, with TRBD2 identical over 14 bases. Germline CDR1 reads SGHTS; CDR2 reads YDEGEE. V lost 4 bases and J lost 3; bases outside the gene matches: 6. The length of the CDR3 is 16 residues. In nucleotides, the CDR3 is TGTGCCAGCAGCCCAGGGACTAGCGGGAGAAACTACGAGCAGTACGTC. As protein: CASSPGTSGRNYEQYV.

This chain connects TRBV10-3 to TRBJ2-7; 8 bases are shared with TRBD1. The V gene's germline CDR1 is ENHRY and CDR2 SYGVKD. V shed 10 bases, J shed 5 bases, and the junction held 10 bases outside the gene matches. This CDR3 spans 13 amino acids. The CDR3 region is CATNQDRDDEQYV. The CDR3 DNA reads TGTGCCACAAACCAGGACAGGGACGACGAGCAGTACGTC.

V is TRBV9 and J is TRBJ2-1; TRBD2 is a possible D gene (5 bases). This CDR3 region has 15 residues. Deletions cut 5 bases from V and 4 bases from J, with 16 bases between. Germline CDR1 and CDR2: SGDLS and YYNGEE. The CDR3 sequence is CASRCGLGAYNEQFF. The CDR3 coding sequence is TGTGCCAGCAGATGCGGACTCGGCGCTTACAATGAGCAGTTCTTC.